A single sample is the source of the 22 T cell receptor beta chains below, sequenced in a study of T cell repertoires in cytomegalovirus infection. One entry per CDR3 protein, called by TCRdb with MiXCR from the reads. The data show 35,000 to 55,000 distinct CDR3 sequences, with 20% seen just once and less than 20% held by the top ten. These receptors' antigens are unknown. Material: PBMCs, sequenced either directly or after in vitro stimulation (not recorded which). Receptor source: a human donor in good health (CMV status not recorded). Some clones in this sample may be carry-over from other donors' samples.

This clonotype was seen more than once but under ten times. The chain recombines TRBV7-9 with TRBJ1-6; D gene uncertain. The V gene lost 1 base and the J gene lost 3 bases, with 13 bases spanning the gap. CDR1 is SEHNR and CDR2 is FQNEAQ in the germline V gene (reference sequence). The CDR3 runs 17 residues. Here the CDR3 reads CASSLVGQTIYNSPLHF. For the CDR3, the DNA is TGTGCCAGCAGCTTAGTCGGGCAGACGATCTATAATTCACCCCTCCACTTT.

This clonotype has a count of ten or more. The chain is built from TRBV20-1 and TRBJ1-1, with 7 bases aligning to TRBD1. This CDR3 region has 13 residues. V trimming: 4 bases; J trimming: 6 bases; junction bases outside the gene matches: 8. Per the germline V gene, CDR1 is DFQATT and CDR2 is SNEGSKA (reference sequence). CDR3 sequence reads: CSATSWQGAEAFF. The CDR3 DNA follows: TGCAGTGCTACCTCTTGGCAGGGGGCTGAAGCTTTCTTT.

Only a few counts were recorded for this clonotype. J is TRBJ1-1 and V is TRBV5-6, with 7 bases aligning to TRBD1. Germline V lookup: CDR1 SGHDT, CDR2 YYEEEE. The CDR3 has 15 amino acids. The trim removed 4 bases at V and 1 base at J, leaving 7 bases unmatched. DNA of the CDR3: TGTGCCAGCAGCATCCTGGGACAGACGAACACTGAAGCTTTCTTT. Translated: CASSILGQTNTEAFF.

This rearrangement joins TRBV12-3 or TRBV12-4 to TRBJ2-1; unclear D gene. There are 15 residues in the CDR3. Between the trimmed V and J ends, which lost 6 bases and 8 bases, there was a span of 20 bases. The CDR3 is CASSLLVQEVDEQFF. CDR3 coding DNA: TGTGCCAGCAGCCTACTGGTCCAAGAGGTGGATGAGCAGTTCTTC.

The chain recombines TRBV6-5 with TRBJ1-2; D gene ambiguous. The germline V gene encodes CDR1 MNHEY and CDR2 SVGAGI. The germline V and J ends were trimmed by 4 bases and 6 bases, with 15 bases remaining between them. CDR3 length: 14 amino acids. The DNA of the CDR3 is TGTGCCAGCAGTTTCCAAGGCGGGAAGGATGGCTACACCTTC. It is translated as CASSFQGGKDGYTF.

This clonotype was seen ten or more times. The CDR3 loop reads CASSLIFEGVPEKLFF. CDR3 sequence (DNA): TGTGCCAGCAGCCTCATCTTCGAGGGCGTACCGGAAAAACTGTTTTTT. The chain joins TRBV7-6 to TRBJ1-4; D not certain. The V gene lost 5 bases and the J gene lost 8 bases, with 21 bases spanning the gap. The CDR3 loop spans 16 amino acids. Germline V CDR1 and CDR2: SGHVS, FNYEAQ.

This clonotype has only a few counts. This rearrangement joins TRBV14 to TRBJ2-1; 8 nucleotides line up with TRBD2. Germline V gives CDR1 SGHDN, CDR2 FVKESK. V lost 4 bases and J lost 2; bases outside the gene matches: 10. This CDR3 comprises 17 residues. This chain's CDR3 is CASSRKAGAYTYNEQFF. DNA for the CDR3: TGTGCCAGCAGCCGGAAAGCGGGAGCGTATACCTACAATGAGCAGTTCTTC.

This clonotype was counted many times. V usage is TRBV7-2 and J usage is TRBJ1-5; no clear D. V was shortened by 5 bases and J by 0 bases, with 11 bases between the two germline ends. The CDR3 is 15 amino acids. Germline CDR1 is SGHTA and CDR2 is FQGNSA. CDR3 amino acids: CASSPTPNSNQPQHF. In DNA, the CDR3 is TGTGCCAGCAGCCCTACACCGAATAGCAATCAGCCCCAGCATTTT. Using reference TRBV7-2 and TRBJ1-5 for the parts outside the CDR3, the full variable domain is GAGVSQSPSNKVTEKGKDVELRCDPISGHTALYWYRQSLGQGLEFLIYFQGNSAPDKSGLPSDRFSAERTGGSVSTLTIQRTQQEDSAVYLCASSPTPNSNQPQHFGDGTRLSIL.

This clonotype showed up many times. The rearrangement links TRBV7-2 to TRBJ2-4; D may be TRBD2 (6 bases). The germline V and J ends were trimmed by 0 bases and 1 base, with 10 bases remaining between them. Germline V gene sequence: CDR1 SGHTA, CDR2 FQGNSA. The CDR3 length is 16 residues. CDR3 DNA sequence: TGTGCCAGCAGCTTAGCGCGGGGCCGGGCCAAAAACATTCAGTACTTC. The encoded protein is CASSLARGRAKNIQYF.

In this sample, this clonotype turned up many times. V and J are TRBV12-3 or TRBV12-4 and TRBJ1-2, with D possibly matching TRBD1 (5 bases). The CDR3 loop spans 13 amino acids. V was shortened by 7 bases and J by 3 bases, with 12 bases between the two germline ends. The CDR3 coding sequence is TGTGCCAGCACCCCCGGGGGGGACTATGGCTACACCTTC. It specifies CASTPGGDYGYTF.

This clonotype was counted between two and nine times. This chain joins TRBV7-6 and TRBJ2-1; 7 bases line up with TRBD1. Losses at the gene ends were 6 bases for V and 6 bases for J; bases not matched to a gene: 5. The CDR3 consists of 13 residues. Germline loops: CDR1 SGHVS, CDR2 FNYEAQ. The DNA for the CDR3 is TGTGCCAGCAGACTCCGGGACAGCAATGAGCAGTTCTTC. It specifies CASRLRDSNEQFF.

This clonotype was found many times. The CDR3 loop is CASSPRGETDTQYF. The CDR3 nucleotides read TGCGCCAGCAGCCCGCGAGGAGAGACAGATACGCAGTATTTT. This rearrangement joins TRBV5-1 to TRBJ2-3; D not certain. Germline assignment: CDR1 SGHRS and CDR2 YFSETQ. V was shortened by 4 bases and J by 3 bases, with 12 bases between the two germline ends. CDR3 length: 14 residues.

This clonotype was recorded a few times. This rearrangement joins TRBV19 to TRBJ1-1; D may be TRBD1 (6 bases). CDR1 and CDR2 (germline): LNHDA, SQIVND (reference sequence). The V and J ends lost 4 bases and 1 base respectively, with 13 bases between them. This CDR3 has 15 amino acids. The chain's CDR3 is CASSTYSQGNTEAFF. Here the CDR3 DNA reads TGTGCCAGTAGTACCTACTCACAGGGGAACACTGAAGCTTTCTTT.

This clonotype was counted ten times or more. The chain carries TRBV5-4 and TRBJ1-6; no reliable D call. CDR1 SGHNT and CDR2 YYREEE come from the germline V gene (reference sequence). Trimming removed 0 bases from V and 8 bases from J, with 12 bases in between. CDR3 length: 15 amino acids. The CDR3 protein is CASSLDQNTHSPLHF. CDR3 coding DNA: TGTGCCAGCAGCTTGGACCAGAATACTCATTCACCCCTCCACTTT.

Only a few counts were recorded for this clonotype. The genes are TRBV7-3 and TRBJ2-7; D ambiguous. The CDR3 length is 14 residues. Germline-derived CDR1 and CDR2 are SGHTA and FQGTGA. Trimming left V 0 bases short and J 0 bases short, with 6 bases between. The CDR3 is CASSLTPSSYEQYF. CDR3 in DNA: TGTGCCAGCAGCTTAACTCCGAGCTCCTACGAGCAGTACTTC.

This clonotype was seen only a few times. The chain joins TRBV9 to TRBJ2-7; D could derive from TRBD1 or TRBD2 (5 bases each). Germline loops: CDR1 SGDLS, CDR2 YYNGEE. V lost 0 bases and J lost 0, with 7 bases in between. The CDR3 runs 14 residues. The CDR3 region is CASSVGGPSYEQYF. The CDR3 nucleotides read TGTGCCAGCAGCGTAGGGGGACCCTCCTACGAGCAGTACTTC. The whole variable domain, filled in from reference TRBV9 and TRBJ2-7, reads DSGVTQTPKHLITATGQRVTLRCSPRSGDLSVYWYQQSLDQGLQFLIQYYNGEERAKGNILERFSAQQFPDLHSELNLSSLELGDSALYFCASSVGGPSYEQYFGPGTRLTVT.

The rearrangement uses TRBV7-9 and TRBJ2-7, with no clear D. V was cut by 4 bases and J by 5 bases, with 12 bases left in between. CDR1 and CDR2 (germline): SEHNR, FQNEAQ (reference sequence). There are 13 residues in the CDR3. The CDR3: CASSYDKGDEQYF. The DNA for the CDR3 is TGTGCCAGCAGCTACGACAAAGGCGACGAGCAGTACTTC.

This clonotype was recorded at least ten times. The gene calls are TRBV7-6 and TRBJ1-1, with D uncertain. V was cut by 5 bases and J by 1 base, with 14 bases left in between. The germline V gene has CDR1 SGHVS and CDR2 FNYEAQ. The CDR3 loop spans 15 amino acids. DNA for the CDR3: TGTGCCAGCAGCCCCCCTGAGCGGTCGAACACTGAAGCTTTCTTT. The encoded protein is CASSPPERSNTEAFF. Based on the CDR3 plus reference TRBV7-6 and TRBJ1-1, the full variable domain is GAGVSQSPRYKVTKRGQDVALRCDPISGHVSLYWYRQALGQGPEFLTYFNYEAQQDKSGLPNDRFSAERPEGSISTLTIQRTEQRDSAMYRCASSPPERSNTEAFFGQGTRLTVV.

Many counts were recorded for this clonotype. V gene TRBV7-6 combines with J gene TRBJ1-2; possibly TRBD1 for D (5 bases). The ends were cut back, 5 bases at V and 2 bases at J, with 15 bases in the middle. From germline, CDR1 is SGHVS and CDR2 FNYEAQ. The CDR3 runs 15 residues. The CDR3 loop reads CASSLAGEGNYGYTF. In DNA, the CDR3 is TGTGCCAGCAGCCTGGCCGGGGAGGGGAACTATGGCTACACCTTC.

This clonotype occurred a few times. CDR3 sequence: CASSVQGSYQPQHF. For the CDR3, the DNA is TGTGCCAGCAGTGTACAGGGGTCGTATCAGCCCCAGCATTTT. This chain joins TRBV28 and TRBJ1-5, with TRBD1 identical over 7 bases. The CDR3 sequence is 14 residues long. With V trimmed by 5 bases and J by 5 bases, 6 bases remained unmatched. CDR1 MDHEN and CDR2 SYDVKM come from the germline V gene.

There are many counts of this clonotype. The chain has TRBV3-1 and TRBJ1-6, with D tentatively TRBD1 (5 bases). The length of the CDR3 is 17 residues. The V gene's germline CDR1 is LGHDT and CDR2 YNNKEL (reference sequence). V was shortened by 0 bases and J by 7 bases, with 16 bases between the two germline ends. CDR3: CASSQDFRVTGNSPLHF. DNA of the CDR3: TGTGCCAGCAGCCAAGATTTCAGGGTAACGGGCAATTCACCCCTCCACTTT.

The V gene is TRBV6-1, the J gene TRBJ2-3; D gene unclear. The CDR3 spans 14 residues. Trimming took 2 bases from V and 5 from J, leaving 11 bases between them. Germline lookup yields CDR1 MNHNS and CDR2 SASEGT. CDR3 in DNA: TGTGCCAGCAGTGAAACGGACCGGTTAGATACGCAGTATTTT. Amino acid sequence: CASSETDRLDTQYF.